The 27 T cell receptor beta chains below come from one sample, sequenced in a study of shared T cell receptors in the human thymus. TCRdb's table, derived via immunoSEQ multiplex PCR, lists solely in-frame clones and lacks some. Here the sample spans hundreds of thousands of clones, roughly 86% being singletons. The same sample was also studied in work on human thymus T cells.

The sequencing input was thymocytes. These receptors all stem from a boy younger than two with a congenital heart defect.

The rearrangement uses TRBV19 and TRBJ1-5; D is possibly TRBD1 (5 bases). The V and J ends lost 2 bases and 1 base respectively, with 27 bases between them. CDR1 LNHDA and CDR2 SQIVND come from the germline V gene (reference sequence). The CDR3 extends over 21 amino acids. The CDR3 coding sequence is TGTGCCAGTAGTATAACCAGGGACCCTAGCGGCTTAATTATAAGCAATCAGCCCCAGCATTTT. Protein: CASSITRDPSGLIISNQPQHF.

This rearrangement joins TRBV18 to TRBJ1-4; 9 nucleotides line up with TRBD1. Trimming cost V 3 bases and J 4 bases; bases outside gene matches: 0. The germline CDR1 and CDR2 sequences are KGHSH and LQKENI. The CDR3 loop spans 14 amino acids. The chain's CDR3 is CASSPTGGNEKLFF. The CDR3 bases are TGTGCCAGCTCACCGACAGGGGGTAATGAAAAACTGTTTTTT.

This clone was found a few times. The chain uses TRBV20-1 and TRBJ2-5, with no clear D. Germline loops: CDR1 DFQATT, CDR2 SNEGSKA (reference sequence). The CDR3 is made up of 11 amino acids. Trimming took off 2 bases at V and 5 bases at J, with 6 bases between the two ends. CDR3 loop: CSARFAETQYF. The DNA of the CDR3 is TGCAGTGCTAGATTCGCGGAGACCCAGTACTTC.

The chain has TRBV7-2 and TRBJ1-2; D is uncertain. Germline-derived CDR1 and CDR2 are SGHTA and FQGNSA. The CDR3 runs 13 residues. Trimming removed 0 bases from V and 4 bases from J, with 6 bases in between. The CDR3 DNA sequence: TGTGCCAGCAGCTTAGCAGACTTCTATGGCTACACCTTC. Amino acid sequence: CASSLADFYGYTF.

The chain employs TRBV25-1 and TRBJ2-6; D might be TRBD1 (5 bases). This CDR3 is built from 18 residues. Trimming took 1 base from V and 2 from J, leaving 15 bases between them. Germline-derived CDR1 and CDR2 are MGHDK and SYGVNS. The CDR3 protein is CASSELDGRGPGANVLTF. The DNA for the CDR3 is TGTGCCAGCAGTGAATTGGACGGAAGGGGTCCTGGGGCCAACGTCCTGACTTTC.

The rearrangement uses TRBV7-9 and TRBJ2-7, with D perhaps TRBD2 (6 bases). This CDR3 is 11 amino acids long. In germline, CDR1 is SEHNR, CDR2 FQNEAQ (reference sequence). V dropped 11 bases and J dropped 9 bases, with 17 bases sitting between them. The CDR3 loop is CAGEDGRWQYF. The DNA of the CDR3 is TGTGCCGGGGAGGACGGCCGCTGGCAGTACTTC.

This chain uses TRBV5-1 with TRBJ2-1; 8 bases line up with TRBD2. CDR3 length: 15 amino acids. Germline-derived CDR1 and CDR2 are SGHRS and YFSETQ. V shed 3 bases and J 6 bases; nucleotides not matched to a gene: 8. The CDR3 sequence: CASSSEGLVANEQFF. The CDR3 DNA sequence: TGCGCCAGCAGCTCCGAGGGACTAGTCGCCAATGAGCAGTTCTTC.

This chain joins TRBV28 and TRBJ2-4; 12 bases map to TRBD1. Germline values: CDR1 MDHEN, CDR2 SYDVKM. The CDR3 loop spans 19 amino acids. Trimming at V came to 3 bases and at J to 1 base, leaving 10 bases not matched to a gene. The CDR3 is CASSLAWDRGRLAKNIQYF. The CDR3 bases are TGTGCCAGCAGTTTGGCATGGGACAGGGGGCGTTTGGCCAAAAACATTCAGTACTTC.

Points on this clone: Its ends do not fully match the called genes, so a read error is possible. The V call is TRBV20-1, the J call TRBJ2-5; D perhaps matches TRBD1 (5 bases). This CDR3 region has 8 residues. Germline-derived CDR1 and CDR2 are DFQATT and SNEGSKA (reference sequence). Written as DNA, the CDR3 is TGCAGTGCTAATGGGGCGGACTTC. Encoded protein: CSANGADF.

This sequence joins TRBV14 and TRBJ2-1, with TRBD1 matching 9 bases. This CDR3 is 14 amino acids long. V gave up 5 bases and J gave up 8 bases; unmatched junction bases: 7. The germline V gene has CDR1 SGHDN and CDR2 FVKESK. CDR3 bases: TGTGCCAGCAGCGTGGACAGGGGTGAGGATGAGCAGTTCTTC. Its protein product is CASSVDRGEDEQFF. Full variable domain (missing parts from reference TRBV14 and TRBJ2-1): EAGVTQFPSHSVIEKGQTVTLRCDPISGHDNLYWYRRVMGKEIKFLLHFVKESKQDESGMPNNRFLAERTGGTYSTLKVQPAELEDSGVYFCASSVDRGEDEQFFGPGTRLTVL.

In this sample, this clone turned up a few times. V is TRBV21-1 and J is TRBJ2-6; TRBD1, the table's D call, was not compared with the DNA. TRBV21-1 is noted as a pseudogene. The CDR3 runs to 18 residues. The CDR3 spells CASSIRDRAWAGANVLTF. CDR3 DNA: TGTGCCAGCAGCATCAGGGATAGGGCTTGGGCTGGGGCCAACGTCCTGACTTTC.

This chain links TRBV14 with TRBJ2-3; D not certain. Trimming took 1 base from V and 2 from J, leaving 16 bases between them. Germline CDR1 is SGHDN and CDR2 is FVKESK. This CDR3 is built from 17 residues. CDR3 DNA: TGTGCCAGCAGCCAAGCCCCCCGGGTGTTTGTCACAGATACGCAGTATTTT. Encoded protein: CASSQAPRVFVTDTQYF.

The chain links TRBV5-4 to TRBJ1-2, with D perhaps matching TRBD1 (6 bases). Germline V gene sequence: CDR1 SGHNT, CDR2 YYREEE (reference sequence). Deletions cut 2 bases from V and 7 bases from J, with 21 bases between. This CDR3 is built from 16 residues. For the CDR3, the DNA is TGTGCCAGCAGCTTCAGGGGTGGTAGGGTGCTCGGTGGCTACACCTTC. Translating gives CASSFRGGRVLGGYTF.

This clone was seen only once. The V and J genes are TRBV5-5 and TRBJ1-2; 7 bases are shared with TRBD1. CDR3 length: 13 amino acids. The trim removed 4 bases at V and 8 bases at J, leaving 8 bases unmatched. Per the germline V gene, CDR1 is SGHKS and CDR2 is YYEKEE (reference sequence). The DNA for the CDR3 is TGTGCCAGCAGCCGCAGACAGGGCAGAGGCTACACCTTC. As protein: CASSRRQGRGYTF. The full variable domain, completed using reference TRBV5-5 and TRBJ1-2, is DAGVTQSPTHLIKTRGQQVTLRCSPISGHKSVSWYQQVLGQGPQFIFQYYEKEERGRGNFPDRFSARQFPNYSSELNVNALLLGDSALYLCASSRRQGRGYTFGSGTRLTVV.

V gene TRBV5-4 combines with J gene TRBJ2-3; 9 bases map to TRBD2. V gave up 4 bases and J gave up 1 base; unmatched junction bases: 13. The CDR3 runs 18 residues. The germline V gene encodes CDR1 SGHNT and CDR2 YYREEE (reference sequence). The CDR3 region is CASSVTRTSEGRTDTQYF. Here the CDR3 DNA reads TGTGCCAGCAGCGTAACTCGGACTAGCGAGGGTCGCACAGATACGCAGTATTTT.

In this sample, this clone turned up a few times. V usage is TRBV14 and J usage is TRBJ1-1; D unresolved. Germline V CDR1 and CDR2: SGHDN, FVKESK. Between the trimmed V and J ends, which lost 1 base and 6 bases, there was a span of 18 bases. The length of the CDR3 is 16 residues. The DNA for the CDR3 is TGTGCCAGCAGCCAAGGACACTTGGCCGCCACTCCTGAAGCTTTCTTT. Translating gives CASSQGHLAATPEAFF. The complete variable domain, with remaining parts taken from reference TRBV14 and TRBJ1-1, reads EAGVTQFPSHSVIEKGQTVTLRCDPISGHDNLYWYRRVMGKEIKFLLHFVKESKQDESGMPNNRFLAERTGGTYSTLKVQPAELEDSGVYFCASSQGHLAATPEAFFGQGTRLTVV.

The chain is built from TRBV11-2 and TRBJ2-7; TRBD1 agrees at 7 bases. The CDR3 contains 15 residues. Losses at the gene ends were 1 base for V and 5 bases for J; bases not matched to a gene: 8. Per the germline V gene, CDR1 is SGHAT and CDR2 is FQNNGV. CDR3 nucleotides: TGTGCCAGCAGCTTAGTAGTCAGGGGGTGGAACGAGCAGTACTTC. This codes for CASSLVVRGWNEQYF.

The rearrangement uses TRBV4-2 and TRBJ2-7, with 11 positions matching TRBD2. The CDR3 has 17 amino acids. V shed 0 bases and J 2 bases; nucleotides not matched to a gene: 6. Germline loops: CDR1 LGHNA, CDR2 YNFKEQ. CDR3 nucleotides: TGTGCCAGCAGCCAAGAATCCCTAGCGGGGGGACCCTACGAGCAGTACTTC. Encoded protein: CASSQESLAGGPYEQYF.

J is TRBJ2-4 and V is TRBV6-5; 7 bases are a match to TRBD2. The CDR3 is 13 amino acids. J lost 8 bases, V lost 3 bases, and 4 bases had no gene match. Germline V gene lookup returns CDR1 MNHEY and CDR2 SVGAGI. The CDR3 DNA reads as TGTGCCAGCAGTTATAGGGGAGGGCACATTCAGTACTTC. Translating it yields CASSYRGGHIQYF.

The rearrangement joins TRBV19 to TRBJ1-1; TRBD1 matches 12 bases. The length of the CDR3 is 19 residues. The germline gives CDR1 LNHDA, CDR2 SQIVND (reference sequence). The V segment lost 3 bases and the J segment 7 bases; nucleotides outside the gene matches: 18. The CDR3 nucleotides are TGTGCCAGTAGTATGATCTCCCGGGACAGGGGGCACGAAACCCTTGAAGCTTTCTTT. It encodes CASSMISRDRGHETLEAFF.

The CDR3 bases are TGTGCCAGCGCCGGGGTCCTTACCTACGAGCAGTACTTC. Translating gives CASAGVLTYEQYF. The chain is built from TRBV28 and TRBJ2-5; D is perhaps TRBD2 (5 bases). The end of the DNA fits TRBJ2-7 better, so the J call may be wrong. Germline CDR1 is MDHEN and CDR2 is SYDVKM. The CDR3 covers 13 residues.

The J gene is TRBJ2-7, the V gene TRBV6-1, with TRBD2 identical over 9 bases. Trimming took 2 bases from V and 5 from J; bases not matched to a gene: 13. The CDR3 sequence is 17 residues long. CDR1 and CDR2 (germline): MNHNS, SASEGT. CDR3 protein: CASSEPAGSGRDHEQYF. DNA for the CDR3: TGTGCCAGCAGTGAACCAGCCGGTAGCGGGAGAGACCACGAGCAGTACTTC.

The chain is built from TRBV9 and TRBJ2-7, with 7 bases lining up with TRBD2. V dropped 0 bases and J dropped 0; count of bases not matched to a gene: 12. This CDR3 comprises 18 residues. Germline V gene lookup returns CDR1 SGDLS and CDR2 YYNGEE. The CDR3, as DNA: TGTGCCAGCAGCGTAGGTTTGGCGGGAGAAACTGGCTCCTACGAGCAGTACTTC. Encoded protein: CASSVGLAGETGSYEQYF.

CDR3 region: CASSQDRDASGGVPYEQYF. The CDR3 DNA sequence: TGTGCCAGCAGCCAGGACAGGGATGCCTCCGGAGGGGTCCCTTACGAGCAGTACTTC. The chain couples TRBV4-2 to TRBJ2-7, with 8 bases matching TRBD1. CDR1 is LGHNA and CDR2 is YNFKEQ in the germline V gene. The CDR3 contains 19 residues. V lost 3 bases, J lost 4 bases, and 20 bases stayed unmatched.

The genes are TRBV28 and TRBJ2-5; D is perhaps TRBD1 (6 bases). This CDR3 spans 15 amino acids. V lost 5 bases and J lost 5, with 18 bases in between. From germline, CDR1 is MDHEN and CDR2 SYDVKM. Written as DNA, the CDR3 is TGTGCCAGCAGTCTCAACAGGGTGGTTAAGGAGACCCAGTACTTC. Translation gives CASSLNRVVKETQYF.

The V and J genes are TRBV15 and TRBJ2-3; D perhaps matches TRBD1 (5 bases). V shed 0 bases and J shed 1 base, with 11 bases lying between them. The CDR3 is 16 residues long. The germline CDR1 and CDR2 sequences are LNHNV and YYDKDF (reference sequence). The DNA for the CDR3 is TGTGCCACCAGCAGAGACAGGGTGGGTCGCACAGATACGCAGTATTTT. It specifies CATSRDRVGRTDTQYF.

The chain uses TRBV5-6 and TRBJ2-7; D call uncertain. The CDR3 sequence is 14 residues long. V lost 4 bases, J lost 6 bases, and 17 bases lay in between. The germline V gene encodes CDR1 SGHDT and CDR2 YYEEEE. The CDR3 spells CASSPHQASSEQYF. The CDR3 region has the DNA TGTGCCAGCAGCCCCCATCAGGCTTCAAGCGAGCAGTACTTC.